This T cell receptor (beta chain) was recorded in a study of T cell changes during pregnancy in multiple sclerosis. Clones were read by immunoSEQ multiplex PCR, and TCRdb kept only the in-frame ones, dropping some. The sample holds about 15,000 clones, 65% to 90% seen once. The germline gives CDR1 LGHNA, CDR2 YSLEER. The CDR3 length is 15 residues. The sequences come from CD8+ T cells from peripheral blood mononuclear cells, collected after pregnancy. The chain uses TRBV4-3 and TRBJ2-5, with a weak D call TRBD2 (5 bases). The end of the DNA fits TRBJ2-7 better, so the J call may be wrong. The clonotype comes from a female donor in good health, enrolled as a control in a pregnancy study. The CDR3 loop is CASSQVGAARYEQYF. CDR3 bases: TGCGCCAGCAGCCAAGTAGGAGCGGCCCGATACGAGCAGTACTTC.